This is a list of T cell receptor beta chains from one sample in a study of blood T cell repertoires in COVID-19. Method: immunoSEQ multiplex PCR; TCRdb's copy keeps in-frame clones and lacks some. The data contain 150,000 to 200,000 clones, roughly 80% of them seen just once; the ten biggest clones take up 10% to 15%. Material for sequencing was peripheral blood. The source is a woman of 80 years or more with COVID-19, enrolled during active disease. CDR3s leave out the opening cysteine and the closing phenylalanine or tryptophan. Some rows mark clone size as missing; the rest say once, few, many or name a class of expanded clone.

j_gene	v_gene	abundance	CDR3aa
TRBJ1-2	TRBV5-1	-	ASSSRTGSYGYT
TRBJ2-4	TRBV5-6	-	ASSWGLLAKNIQY
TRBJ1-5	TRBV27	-	ASSLLGEGSNQPQH
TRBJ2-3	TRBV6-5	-	ASSYWGGTQY
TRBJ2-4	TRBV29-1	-	SVEGGRDREFVQY
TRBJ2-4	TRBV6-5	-	ASTTGGIQY
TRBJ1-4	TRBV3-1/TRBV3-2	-	ASSPGGRGNEKLF
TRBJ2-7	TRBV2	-	ASSVAYEGYEQY
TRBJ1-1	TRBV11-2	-	ASSLGRGTEAF
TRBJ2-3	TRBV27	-	ASSRDRGDTDTQY
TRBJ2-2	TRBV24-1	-	ATSDRRTAMNTGELF
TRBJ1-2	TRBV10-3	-	AITQTGGDYT
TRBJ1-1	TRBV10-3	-	AISARENTEAF
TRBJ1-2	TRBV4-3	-	ASSQRGGGNYGYT
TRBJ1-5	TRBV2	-	ASIGQPNQPQH
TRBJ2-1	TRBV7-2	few	ASSLDRGPYNEQF